This TCR beta chain came from a study of breast tumors, draining lymph nodes, adjacent tissues. One entry per CDR3 protein results from TCRdb running MiXCR on the multiplex PCR reads. The sample includes 20,000 to 25,000 distinct CDR3 sequences, 45% to 65% of them seen just once. Study-wide points: Tumor TCR diversity was below lymph nodes but above nontumor tissue. Findings are consistent with lymph node origin and intratumoral expansion of most tumor T cells. Luminal-like breast cancer showed significantly greater tumor-nontumor repertoire similarity than basal-like breast cancer did. The lymph node origin of tumor T cells was framed as consistent with a hypothesis, not demonstrated.

The trim removed 3 bases at V and 5 bases at J, leaving 12 bases unmatched. The CDR3 totals 16 residues. Germline V gene data show CDR1 as LNHDA and CDR2 as SQIVND (reference sequence). This clonotype has just one count. Its antigen is undetermined. The chain employs TRBV19 and TRBJ2-5; 7 bases match TRBD2. Material: breast tumor tissue. This clonotype was sampled from a female donor with breast cancer. Some clones in this sample may be carry-over from other donors' samples. CDR3 amino acids: CASSIRTGGGGETQYF. In DNA, the CDR3 is TGTGCCAGTAGTATTCGAACGGGAGGAGGTGGGGAGACCCAGTACTTC.